The 32 T cell receptor beta chains below all came from one sample that was sequenced in a study of T-cell memory formation after mild COVID-19. MiXCR was run by TCRdb on the 5' RACE reads, yielding one entry per CDR3 protein. The profile shows 100,000 to 120,000 distinct CDR3 sequences, around a fifth of them singletons. What was sequenced was PBMCs or a T cell subset sorted from them (not recorded which). Receptors were obtained from a young man who had mild COVID-19 (a few samples of this study predate the infection). Cell type and time point are not known.

The chain couples TRBV28 to TRBJ2-7; no clear D gene. V lost 2 bases to trimming and J lost 3 bases, with 8 bases between them. This CDR3 has 13 amino acids. CDR1 and CDR2 (germline): MDHEN, SYDVKM. The CDR3: CASSLDGNYEQYV. In nucleotides, the CDR3 is TGTGCCAGCAGTTTAGACGGAAACTACGAGCAGTACGTC.

The V gene is TRBV6-5, the J gene TRBJ2-7; 8 nucleotides align to TRBD1. Germline assignment: CDR1 MNHEY and CDR2 SVGAGI. The CDR3 is 13 amino acids. With 6 bases clipped from V and 5 bases from J, the junction kept 6 bases outside the gene matches. CDR3 sequence: CASSRGQGHEQYF. Written as DNA, the CDR3 is TGTGCCAGCAGCCGCGGACAGGGCCACGAGCAGTACTTC.

The chain recombines TRBV12-3 or TRBV12-4 with TRBJ1-2, with 9 positions matching TRBD1. The CDR3 spans 15 residues. With V trimmed by 7 bases and J by 4 bases, 10 bases remained unmatched. CDR3 in DNA: TGTGCCAGCACCTTCCGGACAGGGGACGTCTATGGCTACACCTTC. This codes for CASTFRTGDVYGYTF.

The chain recombines TRBV6-2 or TRBV6-3 with TRBJ2-3, with 7 positions matching TRBD2. The germline gives CDR1 MNHEY, CDR2 SVGEGT. This CDR3 is 14 amino acids long. V dropped 2 bases and J dropped 4; count of bases not matched to a gene: 3. CDR3 residues: CASSYGRGSDTQYF. CDR3 DNA: TGTGCCAGCAGTTACGGGAGGGGATCAGATACGCAGTATTTT.

The V gene is TRBV5-1, the J gene TRBJ1-2; 8 nucleotides agree with TRBD1. This CDR3 is built from 15 residues. V gave up 2 bases and J gave up 1 base; unmatched junction bases: 4. From germline, CDR1 is SGHRS and CDR2 YFSETQ. CDR3 region: CASSFLTGVNYGYTF. CDR3 nucleotide sequence: TGCGCCAGCAGCTTTCTGACAGGGGTTAACTATGGCTACACCTTC. The full variable domain, rest sourced from reference TRBV5-1 and TRBJ1-2, is KAGVTQTPRYLIKTRGQQVTLSCSPISGHRSVSWYQQTPGQGLQFLFEYFSETQRNKGNFPGRFSGRQFSNSRSEMNVSTLELGDSALYLCASSFLTGVNYGYTFGSGTRLTVV.

This clonotype was recorded many times. This sequence joins TRBV6-5 and TRBJ2-1; no clear D. CDR1 MNHEY and CDR2 SVGAGI come from the germline V gene. Trimming shortened V by 5 bases and J by 6 bases, and 5 bases separated the two germline ends. This CDR3 is built from 11 residues. CDR3 nucleotides: TGTGCCAGCAGTAAGTCCAATGAGCAGTTCTTC. Translated: CASSKSNEQFF.

Only a few counts were recorded for this clonotype. V usage is TRBV19 and J usage is TRBJ2-7; D is unresolved. CDR3 size: 13 residues. Germline V lookup: CDR1 LNHDA, CDR2 SQIVND (reference sequence). V was trimmed by 10 bases and J by 4 bases, leaving 17 bases between them. The CDR3 spells CATSPSYPYEQYF. The DNA for the CDR3 is TGTGCCACTTCCCCGTCTTACCCTTACGAGCAGTACTTC.

This clonotype was seen many times. This chain uses TRBV27 with TRBJ2-5; 8 positions agree with TRBD2. Trimming took 11 bases from V and 1 from J; bases not matched to a gene: 12. Per the germline V gene, CDR1 is MNHEY and CDR2 is SMNVEV (reference sequence). There are 15 residues in the CDR3. The CDR3 protein is CASKTPGGAQETQYF. The DNA of the CDR3 is TGTGCCTCGAAAACTCCGGGGGGGGCCCAAGAGACCCAGTACTTC.

This clonotype was recorded a few times. The genes are TRBV6-6 and TRBJ1-1; D is unclear. Trimming pared 0 bases from V and 7 bases from J, leaving 9 bases between. The CDR3 spans 13 residues. Germline V gene lookup returns CDR1 MNHNY and CDR2 SVGAGI (reference sequence). The CDR3 loop is CASSYSNGIEAFF. CDR3 DNA sequence: TGTGCCAGCAGTTACTCGAACGGAATTGAAGCTTTCTTT.

The chain employs TRBV18 and TRBJ2-3; 14 bases align to TRBD2. CDR3 length equals 16 residues. J gave up 5 bases and V 0 bases, and 1 base lay outside the gene matches. Germline V gene data show CDR1 as KGHSH and CDR2 as LQKENI. CDR3 in amino acids: CASSPPGLAGGDTQYF. The DNA for the CDR3 is TGTGCCAGCTCACCACCCGGACTAGCGGGGGGAGATACGCAGTATTTT.

J is TRBJ1-2 and V is TRBV7-9, with D unclear. Trimming removed 0 bases at V and 2 bases at J, with 4 bases between. The CDR3 is 13 amino acids. CDR1 and CDR2 (germline): SEHNR, FQNEAQ (reference sequence). DNA for the CDR3: TGTGCCAGCAGCTTAGCCGGGAACTATGGCTACACCTTC. Its translation is CASSLAGNYGYTF.

In its sample, this clonotype was seen a few times. J is TRBJ1-2 and V is TRBV6-5; no clear D gene. Germline CDR1 is MNHEY and CDR2 is SVGAGI. The CDR3 contains 13 residues. Trimming left V 2 bases short and J 2 bases short, with 6 bases between. The CDR3 is CASSYKSNYGYTF. Written as DNA, the CDR3 is TGTGCCAGCAGTTACAAGTCCAACTATGGCTACACCTTC.

The chain is built from TRBV5-4 and TRBJ2-7, with a possible D match to TRBD1 (6 bases). Germline CDR1 SGHNT, CDR2 YYREEE (reference sequence). Trimming stripped 9 bases from V and 6 bases from J, with 22 bases between. The CDR3 length is 14 residues. Written as DNA, the CDR3 is TGTGCCACCAAGACAGGTGCTGGGGTAGGCGAGCAGTACGTC. This encodes CATKTGAGVGEQYV.

This clonotype was recorded a few times. The chain uses TRBV29-1 and TRBJ2-2; D is possibly TRBD1 (5 bases). CDR3 length: 13 amino acids. The V end lost 4 bases, the J end lost 0 bases, and 6 bases lay between the germline ends. Germline assignment: CDR1 SQVTM and CDR2 ANQGSEA. The CDR3 DNA sequence: TGCAGCGTTGGACAGACGAACACCGGGGAGCTGTTTTTT. It yields the protein CSVGQTNTGELFF.

The chain couples TRBV14 to TRBJ1-2; D may be TRBD1 (5 bases). CDR1 is SGHDN and CDR2 is FVKESK in the germline V gene. CDR3 length: 16 residues. Trimming pared 1 base from V and 4 bases from J, leaving 16 bases between. For the CDR3, the DNA is TGTGCCAGCAGCCAAGTGCCCCAGGGCCCGTTCTATGGCTACACCTTC. This codes for CASSQVPQGPFYGYTF.

The V and J genes are TRBV9 and TRBJ2-7; D may be TRBD2 (6 bases). Germline assignment: CDR1 SGDLS and CDR2 YYNGEE. This CDR3 spans 15 amino acids. V shed 0 bases and J shed 0 bases, with 10 bases lying between them. CDR3 sequence (DNA): TGTGCCAGCAGCGTAGGTTTAGCGGACTCCTACGAGCAGTACTTC. This encodes CASSVGLADSYEQYF. Full variable domain (remainder filled in from reference TRBV9 and TRBJ2-7): DSGVTQTPKHLITATGQRVTLRCSPRSGDLSVYWYQQSLDQGLQFLIQYYNGEERAKGNILERFSAQQFPDLHSELNLSSLELGDSALYFCASSVGLADSYEQYFGPGTRLTVT.

This clonotype has a handful of counts. The chain joins TRBV27 to TRBJ2-7, with TRBD2 identical over 7 bases. The CDR3 covers 14 residues. V dropped 2 bases and J dropped 6; count of bases not matched to a gene: 7. Per germline, CDR1 MNHEY and CDR2 SMNVEV (reference sequence). This CDR3 reads CASSLAGEASEQYF. CDR3 bases: TGTGCCAGCAGTTTAGCGGGGGAAGCTTCCGAGCAGTACTTC.

This chain uses TRBV4-1 with TRBJ2-3; D ambiguous. The CDR3 extends over 13 amino acids. Germline CDR1 and CDR2: MGHRA and YSYEKL. V dropped 1 base and J dropped 4 bases, with 6 bases sitting between them. The CDR3 reads CASSQVVSDTQYF. The DNA of the CDR3 is TGCGCCAGCAGCCAAGTCGTGTCAGATACGCAGTATTTT.

The chain uses TRBV5-1 and TRBJ1-1, with 7 bases matching TRBD1. The ends lost 0 bases at V and 5 bases at J; junction bases unmatched: 4. Germline CDR1 SGHRS, CDR2 YFSETQ. CDR3 length: 14 amino acids. CDR3 protein: CASSLGDSGTEAFF. CDR3 bases: TGCGCCAGCAGCTTGGGGGACAGTGGGACTGAAGCTTTCTTT.

The chain has TRBV7-9 and TRBJ2-5; 8 bases agree with TRBD1. CDR3 length equals 15 residues. Germline lookup yields CDR1 SEHNR and CDR2 FQNEAQ (reference sequence). Trimming cost V 5 bases and J 3 bases; bases outside gene matches: 8. CDR3 sequence reads: CASSVPPTGEETQYF. The CDR3 DNA follows: TGTGCCAGCAGCGTACCCCCGACAGGGGAAGAGACCCAGTACTTC.

The CDR3 bases are TGTGCCAGCAGCCCCCGGACAGCTCTAACCGGGGAGCTGTTTTTT. It yields the protein CASSPRTALTGELFF. This sequence joins TRBV7-6 and TRBJ2-2, with D maybe TRBD1 (6 bases). Trimming left V 5 bases short and J 5 bases short, with 15 bases between. The CDR3 contains 15 residues. CDR1 and CDR2 from the germline V gene are SGHVS and FNYEAQ.

There are a few counts of this clonotype. The V and J genes are TRBV27 and TRBJ2-1; 7 bases are a match to TRBD1. The V and J ends lost 0 bases and 1 base, in that order; junction bases with no gene match: 6. The germline CDR1 and CDR2 sequences are MNHEY and SMNVEV (reference sequence). The CDR3 length is 17 residues. The CDR3 DNA reads TGTGCCAGCAGTTTATCGATAACGGGACAGTCCTACAATGAGCAGTTCTTC. This gives the protein CASSLSITGQSYNEQFF.

This clonotype was counted only a few times. CDR3 sequence (DNA): TGCGCCAGCAGCCAAGAACGGCATGAGCAGTTCTTC. Amino acids: CASSQERHEQFF. V and J are TRBV4-3 and TRBJ2-1; D unresolved. CDR3 length equals 12 residues. V gave up 0 bases and J gave up 8 bases, with 5 bases separating them. Germline CDR1 LGHNA, CDR2 YSLEER.

The sample holds a few counts of this clonotype. The chain carries TRBV4-1 and TRBJ2-3; 11 positions agree with TRBD2. V shed 4 bases and J 3 bases; nucleotides not matched to a gene: 9. This CDR3 region has 17 residues. The germline gives CDR1 MGHRA, CDR2 YSYEKL. As DNA, the CDR3 is TGCGCCAGCAGCCCTCGTAGCGGGGGGGTAGGAACAGATACGCAGTATTTT. Translating it yields CASSPRSGGVGTDTQYF.

J is TRBJ1-1 and V is TRBV28; D is possibly TRBD1 (5 bases). This CDR3 region has 15 residues. Germline values: CDR1 MDHEN, CDR2 SYDVKM. V lost 5 bases to trimming and J lost 0 bases, with 13 bases between them. CDR3 residues: CASSPLGGMNTEAFF. The CDR3 bases are TGTGCCAGCAGTCCCCTTGGGGGAATGAACACTGAAGCTTTCTTT. Supplemented by reference TRBV28 and TRBJ1-1, the full variable domain reads DVKVTQSSRYLVKRTGEKVFLECVQDMDHENMFWYRQDPGLGLRLIYFSYDVKMKEKGDIPEGYSVSREKKERFSLILESASTNQTSMYLCASSPLGGMNTEAFFGQGTRLTVV.

The V call is TRBV20-1, the J call TRBJ1-1; weak D call: TRBD1 (5 bases). There are 12 residues in the CDR3. The germline V gene encodes CDR1 DFQATT and CDR2 SNEGSKA (reference sequence). The V end lost 3 bases, the J end lost 5 bases, and 10 bases lay between the germline ends. As DNA, the CDR3 is TGCAGTGCTAGCAGGGAGGGGACTGAAGCTTTCTTT. It codes for CSASREGTEAFF.

The rearrangement joins TRBV7-9 to TRBJ2-2; D gene unclear. The V end was cut by 5 bases, the J end by 10 bases, with 14 bases between. CDR1 and CDR2 (germline): SEHNR, FQNEAQ (reference sequence). The CDR3 totals 13 residues. DNA of the CDR3: TGTGCCAGCAGCCGCCCAACCCCGACGGAGCTGTTTTTT. This codes for CASSRPTPTELFF. The full variable domain, rest sourced from reference TRBV7-9 and TRBJ2-2, is DTGVSQNPRHKITKRGQNVTFRCDPISEHNRLYWYRQTLGQGPEFLTYFQNEAQLEKSRLLSDRFSAERPKGSFSTLEIQRTEQGDSAMYLCASSRPTPTELFFGEGSRLTVL.

This CDR3 reads CASGFGGNTEAFF. Written as DNA, the CDR3 is TGTGCCAGCGGGTTTGGGGGGAACACTGAAGCTTTCTTT. The genes are TRBV12-3 or TRBV12-4 and TRBJ1-1; tentatively, D is TRBD1 (5 bases). The CDR3 sequence is 13 residues long. The V end was cut by 8 bases, the J end by 1 base, with 11 bases between.

This clonotype has just a few counts. This sequence joins TRBV11-2 and TRBJ2-4; 13 nucleotides line up with TRBD2. The CDR3 runs to 16 residues. The germline V gene has CDR1 SGHAT and CDR2 FQNNGV. Germline trimming cut 5 bases from V and 2 bases from J; bases unmatched to any gene: 3. CDR3 coding DNA: TGTGCCAGCAGCCAACTAGCGGGGGGGACCAAAAACATTCAGTACTTC. It yields the protein CASSQLAGGTKNIQYF.

This clonotype has a handful of counts. The chain is built from TRBV7-9 and TRBJ1-2; 7 bases fit TRBD1. The V gene's germline CDR1 is SEHNR and CDR2 FQNEAQ (reference sequence). V trimming: 2 bases; J trimming: 3 bases; junction bases outside the gene matches: 3. The CDR3 length is 14 residues. The chain's CDR3 is CASSLTGTDYGYTF. Written as DNA, the CDR3 is TGTGCCAGCAGCTTAACCGGGACAGACTATGGCTACACCTTC.

This clonotype was seen only a few times. This chain connects TRBV25-1 to TRBJ2-3, with D unresolved. There are 12 residues in the CDR3. With 1 base removed from V and 3 bases from J, the gap between germline ends came to 2 bases. Germline V lookup: CDR1 MGHDK, CDR2 SYGVNS. The CDR3, as DNA: TGTGCCAGCAGTGAATTAACAGATACGCAGTATTTT. Protein: CASSELTDTQYF. The variable domain in full, with the rest retrieved from reference TRBV25-1 and TRBJ2-3, is EADIYQTPRYLVIGTGKKITLECSQTMGHDKMYWYQQDPGMELHLIHYSYGVNSTEKGDLSSESTVSRIRTEHFPLTLESARPSHTSQYLCASSELTDTQYFGPGTRLTVL.

The rearrangement joins TRBV20-1 to TRBJ1-4, with a weak D call TRBD1 (6 bases). Germline lookup yields CDR1 DFQATT and CDR2 SNEGSKA (reference sequence). The CDR3 covers 17 residues. V lost 4 bases and J lost 8, with 26 bases in between. The DNA for the CDR3 is TGCAGTGCTACCTGGAGGGGGAGCCTTTGGAGTGAAGAAAAACTGTTTTTT. Its translation is CSATWRGSLWSEEKLFF.